The clone carrying this T cell receptor (beta chain) was recorded at least ten times. Antigen unknown. Noted time point: longitudinal time-point 2. The data were taken from a study of neurological immune-mediated disorders. TCRdb reanalysed the 5' RACE reads using MiXCR and keeps one entry per CDR3 protein. The table has about 60,000 distinct CDR3 sequences, more than 8% seen once. From germline, CDR1 is ENHRY and CDR2 SYGVKD. CDR3 length equals 14 residues. V was clipped by 4 bases and J by 6 bases; unmatched bases: 9. Study-wide results and limits: In HTLV-1-associated myelopathy, TCR clonal expansion was greatest, whereas multiple sclerosis had the least, falling below healthy controls.

The chain joins TRBV10-3 to TRBJ2-7, with 7 bases lining up with TRBD1. This TCR was sampled from a young man in good health. What was sequenced was PBMCs. The CDR3 loop is CAISGGQSRSEQYF. CDR3 bases: TGTGCCATCAGTGGGGGACAGTCGCGGTCCGAGCAGTACTTC.